The sequence of this T cell receptor (beta chain) was determined in a study of HIV-infected children after antiretroviral therapy interruption. This clonotype has a handful of counts. Its target is not known. The V gene's germline CDR1 is MNHEY and CDR2 SVGAGI. There are 15 residues in the CDR3. Trimming took off 7 bases at V and 3 bases at J, with 15 bases between the two ends. Overall study findings and caveats: Naive CD4+ CDR3 sharing between time points fell after interruption began.

The treatment is: PENTA 11 planned treatment interruption arm or continuous ART arm. Only samples with at least 5 million viable PBMCs qualified. From thawed PBMCs, naive CD4+ CD45RA+ CD45RO- T cells were sorted. The TCR library was built from RNA with a 3' RACE protocol and unique molecular identifiers. One entry per CDR3 protein results from TCRdb running MiXCR on the 3' RACE reads. The sample includes more than 75,000 distinct CDR3 sequences, about 6.3% seen only once; the top ten take roughly 1%. Sequenced here: CD45RA+ CD4+ T cells from PBMCs, pooled from several time points, sampled from a donor given antiretroviral therapy, either interrupted or continuous. Documented subset: naive CD4+ CD45RA+ CD45RO- T cells. The source of this sequence is a pool of human donors with HIV. The V call is TRBV6-5, the J call TRBJ2-2; no clear D gene. The CDR3: CASTELRSYTGELFF. As DNA, the CDR3 is TGTGCCAGCACCGAACTTAGGTCCTACACCGGGGAGCTGTTTTTT.